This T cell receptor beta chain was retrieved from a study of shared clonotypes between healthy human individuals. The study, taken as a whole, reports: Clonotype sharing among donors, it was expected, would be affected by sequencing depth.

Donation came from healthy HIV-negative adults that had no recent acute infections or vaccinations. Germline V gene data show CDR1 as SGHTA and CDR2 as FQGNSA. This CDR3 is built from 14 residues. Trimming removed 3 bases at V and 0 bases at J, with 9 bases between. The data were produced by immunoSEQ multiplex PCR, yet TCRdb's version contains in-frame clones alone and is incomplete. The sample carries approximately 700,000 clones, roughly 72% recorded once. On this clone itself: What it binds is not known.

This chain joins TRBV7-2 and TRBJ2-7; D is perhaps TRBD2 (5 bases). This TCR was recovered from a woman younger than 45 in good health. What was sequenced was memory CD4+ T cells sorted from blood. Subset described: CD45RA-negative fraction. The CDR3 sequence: CASSFVEASYEQYF. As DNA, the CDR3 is TGTGCCAGCAGCTTTGTGGAGGCCTCCTACGAGCAGTACTTC.